Included here is one T cell receptor beta chain sequence, with context. Here immunoSEQ multiplex PCR was the method, and the copy in TCRdb shows in-frame clones only, minus some. The sample includes approximately 100,000 clones, nearly 85% of them seen just once. V lost 0 bases and J lost 2; bases outside the gene matches: 10. The CDR3 is made up of 17 amino acids. Per germline, CDR1 SGHRS and CDR2 YFSETQ. The data belong to a study of blood T cell repertoires in COVID-19. The TCR originated in a human donor in a cohort sampled during active or convalescent COVID-19. This rearrangement joins TRBV5-1 to TRBJ2-7; TRBD1 agrees at 8 bases. Sequenced material: peripheral blood. The chain's CDR3 is CASSLDVTGDLPYEQYF. DNA for the CDR3: TGCGCCAGCAGCTTGGATGTGACAGGGGACTTACCCTACGAGCAGTACTTC.